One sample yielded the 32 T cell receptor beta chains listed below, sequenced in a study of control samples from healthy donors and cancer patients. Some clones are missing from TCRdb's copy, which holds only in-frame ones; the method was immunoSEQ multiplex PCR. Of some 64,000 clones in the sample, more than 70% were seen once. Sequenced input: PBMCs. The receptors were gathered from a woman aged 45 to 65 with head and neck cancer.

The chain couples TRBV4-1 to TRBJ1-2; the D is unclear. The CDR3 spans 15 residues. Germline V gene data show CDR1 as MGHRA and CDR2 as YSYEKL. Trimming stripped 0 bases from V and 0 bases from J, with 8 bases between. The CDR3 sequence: CASSQETGSNYGYTF. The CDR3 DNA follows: TGCGCCAGCAGCCAAGAGACGGGATCTAACTATGGCTACACCTTC.

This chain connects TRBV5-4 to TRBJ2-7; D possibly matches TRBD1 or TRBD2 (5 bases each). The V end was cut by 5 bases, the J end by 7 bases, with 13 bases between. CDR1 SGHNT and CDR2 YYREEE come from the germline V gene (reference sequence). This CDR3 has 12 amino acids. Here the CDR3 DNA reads TGTGCCAGCAGGTCGGGGCTCGGGGAGCAGTACTTC. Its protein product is CASRSGLGEQYF.

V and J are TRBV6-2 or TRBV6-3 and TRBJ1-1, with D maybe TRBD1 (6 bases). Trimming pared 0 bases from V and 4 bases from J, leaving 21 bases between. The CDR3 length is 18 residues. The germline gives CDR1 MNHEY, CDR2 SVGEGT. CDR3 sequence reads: CASSYSRTAESSRTEAFF. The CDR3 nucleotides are TGTGCCAGCAGTTACTCCCGGACAGCCGAATCCTCGCGCACTGAAGCTTTCTTT.

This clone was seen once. Here the CDR3 reads CASSHQTSGTNTGELFF. DNA of the CDR3: TGCGCCAGCAGCCACCAAACTAGCGGGACCAACACCGGGGAGCTGTTTTTT. The chain links TRBV5-1 to TRBJ2-2, with TRBD2 identical over 10 bases. Germline assignment: CDR1 SGHRS and CDR2 YFSETQ. This CDR3 comprises 17 residues. V gave up 4 bases and J gave up 2 bases; unmatched junction bases: 8.

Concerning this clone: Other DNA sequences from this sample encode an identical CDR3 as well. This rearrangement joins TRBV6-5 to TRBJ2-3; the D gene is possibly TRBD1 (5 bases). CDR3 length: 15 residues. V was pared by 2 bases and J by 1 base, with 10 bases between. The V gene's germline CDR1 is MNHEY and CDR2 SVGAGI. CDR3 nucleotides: TGTGCCAGCAGTTACGGGGCCACGGGCACAGATACGCAGTATTTT. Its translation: CASSYGATGTDTQYF.

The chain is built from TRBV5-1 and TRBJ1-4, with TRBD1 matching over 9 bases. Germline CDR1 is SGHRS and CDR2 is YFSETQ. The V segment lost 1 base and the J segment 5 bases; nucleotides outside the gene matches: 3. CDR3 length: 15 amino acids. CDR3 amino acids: CASSLWGQGNEKLFF. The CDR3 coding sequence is TGCGCCAGCAGCTTGTGGGGACAGGGAAATGAAAAACTGTTTTTT.

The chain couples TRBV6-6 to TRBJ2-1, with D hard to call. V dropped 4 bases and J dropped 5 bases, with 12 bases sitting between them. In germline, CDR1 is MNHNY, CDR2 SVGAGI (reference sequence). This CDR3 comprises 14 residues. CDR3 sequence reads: CASSSPGPNNEQFF. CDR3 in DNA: TGTGCCAGCAGTTCCCCCGGCCCTAACAATGAGCAGTTCTTC.

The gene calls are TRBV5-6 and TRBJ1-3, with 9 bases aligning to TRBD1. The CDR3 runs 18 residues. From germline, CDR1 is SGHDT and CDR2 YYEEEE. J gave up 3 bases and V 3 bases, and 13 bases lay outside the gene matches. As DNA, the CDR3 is TGTGCCAGCAGCTCGGTAACTCGGACAGGGGAATTTGGAAACACCATATATTTT. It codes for CASSSVTRTGEFGNTIYF.

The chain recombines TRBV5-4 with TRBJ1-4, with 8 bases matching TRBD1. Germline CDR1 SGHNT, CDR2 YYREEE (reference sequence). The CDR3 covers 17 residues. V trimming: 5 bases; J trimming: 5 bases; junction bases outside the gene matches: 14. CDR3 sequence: CASRNTQGADSNEKLFF. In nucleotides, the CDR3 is TGTGCCAGCAGAAATACGCAGGGGGCGGATTCAAATGAAAAACTGTTTTTT.

The CDR3 sequence: CASSLADTTNYGYTF. The DNA for the CDR3 is TGTGCCAGCAGCTTAGCGGACACCACTAACTATGGCTACACCTTC. This rearrangement joins TRBV7-9 to TRBJ1-2, with TRBD1 as a possible D gene (5 bases). Germline-derived CDR1 and CDR2 are SEHNR and FQNEAQ (reference sequence). This CDR3 comprises 15 residues. The V end lost 0 bases, the J end lost 0 bases, and 8 bases lay between the germline ends.

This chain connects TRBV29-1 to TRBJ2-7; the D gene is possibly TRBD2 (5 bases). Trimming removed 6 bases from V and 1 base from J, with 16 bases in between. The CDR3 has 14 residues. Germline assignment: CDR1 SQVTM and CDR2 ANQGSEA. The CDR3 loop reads CSVGGQAGSYEQYF. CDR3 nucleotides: TGCAGCGTAGGCGGGCAGGCAGGTTCCTACGAGCAGTACTTC.

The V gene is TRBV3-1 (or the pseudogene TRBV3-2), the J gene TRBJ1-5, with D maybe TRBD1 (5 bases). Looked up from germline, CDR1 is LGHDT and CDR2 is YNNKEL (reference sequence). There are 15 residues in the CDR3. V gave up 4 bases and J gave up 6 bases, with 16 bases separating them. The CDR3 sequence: CASSPTAGEGQPQHF. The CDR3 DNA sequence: TGTGCCAGCAGCCCAACCGCGGGGGAAGGTCAGCCCCAGCATTTT.

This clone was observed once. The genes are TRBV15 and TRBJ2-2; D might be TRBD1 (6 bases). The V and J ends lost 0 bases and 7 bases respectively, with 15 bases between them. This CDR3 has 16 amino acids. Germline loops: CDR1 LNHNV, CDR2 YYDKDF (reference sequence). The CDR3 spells CATSRDRGEVGGELFF. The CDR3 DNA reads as TGTGCCACCAGCAGAGACAGGGGTGAAGTAGGCGGGGAGCTGTTTTTT. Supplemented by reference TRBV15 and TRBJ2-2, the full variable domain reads DAMVIQNPRYQVTQFGKPVTLSCSQTLNHNVMYWYQQKSSQAPKLLFHYYDKDFNNEADTPDNFQSRRPNTSFCFLDIRSPGLGDTAMYLCATSRDRGEVGGELFFGEGSRLTVL.

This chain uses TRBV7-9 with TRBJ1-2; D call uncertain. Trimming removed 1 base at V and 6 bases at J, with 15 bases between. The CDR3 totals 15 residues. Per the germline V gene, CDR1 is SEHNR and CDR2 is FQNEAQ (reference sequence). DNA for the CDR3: TGTGCCAGCAGCTTAGAAGGGTGGGGTATCGATGGCTACACCTTC. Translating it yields CASSLEGWGIDGYTF. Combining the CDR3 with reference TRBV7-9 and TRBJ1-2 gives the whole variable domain DTGVSQNPRHKITKRGQNVTFRCDPISEHNRLYWYRQTLGQGPEFLTYFQNEAQLEKSRLLSDRFSAERPKGSFSTLEIQRTEQGDSAMYLCASSLEGWGIDGYTFGSGTRLTVV.

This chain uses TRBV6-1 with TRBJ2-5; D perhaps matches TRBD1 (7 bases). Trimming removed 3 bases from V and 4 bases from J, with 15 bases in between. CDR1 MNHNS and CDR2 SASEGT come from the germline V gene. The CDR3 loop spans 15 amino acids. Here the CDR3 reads CASSDAGQLSETQYF. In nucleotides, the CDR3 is TGTGCCAGCAGTGATGCGGGACAGCTCTCAGAGACCCAGTACTTC.

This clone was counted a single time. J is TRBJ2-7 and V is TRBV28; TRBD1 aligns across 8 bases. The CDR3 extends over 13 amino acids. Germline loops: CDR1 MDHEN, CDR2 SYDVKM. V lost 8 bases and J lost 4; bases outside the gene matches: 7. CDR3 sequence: CASRTGGIYEQYF. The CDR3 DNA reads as TGTGCCAGCCGAACAGGGGGGATTTACGAGCAGTACTTC.

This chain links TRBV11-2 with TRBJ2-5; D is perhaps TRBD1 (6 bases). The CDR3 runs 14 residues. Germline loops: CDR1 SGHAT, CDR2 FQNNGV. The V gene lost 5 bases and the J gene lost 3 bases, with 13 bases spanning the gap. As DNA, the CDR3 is TGTGCCAGCAGCCAAAACAGGGTGGAAGAGACCCAGTACTTC. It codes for CASSQNRVEETQYF. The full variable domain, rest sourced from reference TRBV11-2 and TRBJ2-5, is EAGVAQSPRYKIIEKRQSVAFWCNPISGHATLYWYQQILGQGPKLLIQFQNNGVVDDSQLPKDRFSAERLKGVDSTLKIQPAKLEDSAVYLCASSQNRVEETQYFGPGTRLLVL.

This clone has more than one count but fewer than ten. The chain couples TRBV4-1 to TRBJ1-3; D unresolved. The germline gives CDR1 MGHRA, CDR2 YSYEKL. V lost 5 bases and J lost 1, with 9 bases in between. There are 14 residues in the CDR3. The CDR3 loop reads CASSVGRSGNTIYF. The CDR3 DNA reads TGCGCCAGCAGCGTCGGGAGATCTGGAAACACCATATATTTT.

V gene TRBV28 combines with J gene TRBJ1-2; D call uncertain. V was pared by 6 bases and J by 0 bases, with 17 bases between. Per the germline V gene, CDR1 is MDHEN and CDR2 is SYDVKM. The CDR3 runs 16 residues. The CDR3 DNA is TGTGCCAGCAGACCGTCTTACAGCCGGGCTAACTATGGCTACACCTTC. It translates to CASRPSYSRANYGYTF.

The CDR3 bases are TGTGCCAGCAGTTTCCGGGGTGGAAACACCATATATTTT. Its protein product is CASSFRGGNTIYF. J is TRBJ1-3 and V is TRBV28; D gene uncertain. The V gene lost 3 bases and the J gene lost 3 bases, with 6 bases spanning the gap. Germline CDR1 and CDR2: MDHEN and SYDVKM. This CDR3 is 13 amino acids long. The variable domain in full, with the rest retrieved from reference TRBV28 and TRBJ1-3, is DVKVTQSSRYLVKRTGEKVFLECVQDMDHENMFWYRQDPGLGLRLIYFSYDVKMKEKGDIPEGYSVSREKKERFSLILESASTNQTSMYLCASSFRGGNTIYFGEGSWLTVV.

The DNA for the CDR3 is TGTGCCAGCAGTACCGGGACTAGCACAGATACGCAGTATTTT. Protein: CASSTGTSTDTQYF. The chain has TRBV6-5 and TRBJ2-3, with TRBD2 as a possible D gene (6 bases). Trimming cost V 5 bases and J 0 bases, with 9 bases left between them. CDR1 is MNHEY, CDR2 SVGAGI, per germline. The CDR3 is made up of 14 amino acids.

CDR3 region: CASAGDRGSYEQYF. The DNA of the CDR3 is TGTGCCAGCGCCGGAGACAGGGGTTCCTACGAGCAGTACTTC. V is TRBV10-3 and J is TRBJ2-7, with TRBD1 matching over 8 bases. Germline V gene sequence: CDR1 ENHRY, CDR2 SYGVKD. V gave up 10 bases and J gave up 1 base; unmatched junction bases: 9. This CDR3 has 14 residues.

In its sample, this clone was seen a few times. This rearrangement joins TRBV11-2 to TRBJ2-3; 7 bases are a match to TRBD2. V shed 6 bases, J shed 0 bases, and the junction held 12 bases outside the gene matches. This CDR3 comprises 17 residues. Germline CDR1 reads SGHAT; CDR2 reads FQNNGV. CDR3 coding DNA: TGTGCCAGCAGGTTTAAGCGGGGCGTTTTGAGCACAGATACGCAGTATTTT. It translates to CASRFKRGVLSTDTQYF.

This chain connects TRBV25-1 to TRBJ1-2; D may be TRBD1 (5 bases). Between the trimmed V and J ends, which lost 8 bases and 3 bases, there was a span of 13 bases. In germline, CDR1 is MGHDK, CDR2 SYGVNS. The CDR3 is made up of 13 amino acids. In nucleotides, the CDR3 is TGTGCCAGCTTCGGTCTGGGGGACTATGGCTACACCTTC. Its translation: CASFGLGDYGYTF.

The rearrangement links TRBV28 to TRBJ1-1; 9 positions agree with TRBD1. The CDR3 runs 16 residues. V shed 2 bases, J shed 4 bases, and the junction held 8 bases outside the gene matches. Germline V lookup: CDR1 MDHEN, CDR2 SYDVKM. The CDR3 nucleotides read TGTGCCAGCAGTTTACTACAGGGGGCGCAGGGCACTGAAGCTTTCTTT. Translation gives CASSLLQGAQGTEAFF.

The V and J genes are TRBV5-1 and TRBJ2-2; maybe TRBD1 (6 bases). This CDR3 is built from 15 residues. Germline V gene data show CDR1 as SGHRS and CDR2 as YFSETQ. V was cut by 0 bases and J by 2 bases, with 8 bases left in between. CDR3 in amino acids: CASSLGTDNTGELFF. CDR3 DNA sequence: TGCGCCAGCAGCTTGGGGACAGACAACACCGGGGAGCTGTTTTTT.

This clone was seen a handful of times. The CDR3 bases are TGTGCCAGCAGCTTGGCAGGGGGGGATCAGCCCCAGCATTTT. This codes for CASSLAGGDQPQHF. This chain connects TRBV5-4 to TRBJ1-5; 7 positions match TRBD1. Germline V gene sequence: CDR1 SGHNT, CDR2 YYREEE (reference sequence). This CDR3 is built from 14 residues. V lost 0 bases, J lost 5 bases, and 2 bases stayed unmatched.

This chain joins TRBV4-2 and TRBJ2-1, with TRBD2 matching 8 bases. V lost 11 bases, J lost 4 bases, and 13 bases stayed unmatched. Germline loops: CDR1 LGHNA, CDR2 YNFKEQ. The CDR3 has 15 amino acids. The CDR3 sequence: CAPSRRGGDYNEQFF. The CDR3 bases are TGTGCCCCCAGCCGCCGGGGGGGGGATTACAATGAGCAGTTCTTC.

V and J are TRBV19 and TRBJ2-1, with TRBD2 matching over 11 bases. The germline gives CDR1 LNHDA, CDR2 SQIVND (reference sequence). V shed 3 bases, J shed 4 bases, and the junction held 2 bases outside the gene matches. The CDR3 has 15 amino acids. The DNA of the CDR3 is TGTGCCAGTAGTATCCCTAGCGGGGGGTACAATGAGCAGTTCTTC. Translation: CASSIPSGGYNEQFF.

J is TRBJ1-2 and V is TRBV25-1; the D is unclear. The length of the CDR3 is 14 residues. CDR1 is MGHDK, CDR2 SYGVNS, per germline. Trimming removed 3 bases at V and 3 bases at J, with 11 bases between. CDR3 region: CASSDSTAYYGYTF. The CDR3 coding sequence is TGTGCCAGCAGTGATTCCACAGCCTACTATGGCTACACCTTC.

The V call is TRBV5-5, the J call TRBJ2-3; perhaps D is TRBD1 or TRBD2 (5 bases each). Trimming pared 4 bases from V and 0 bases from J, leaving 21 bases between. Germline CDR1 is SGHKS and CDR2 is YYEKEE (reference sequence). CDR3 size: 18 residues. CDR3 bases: TGTGCCAGCAGCCCGGACTCGGGGCTTATCCCTAGCACAGATACGCAGTATTTT. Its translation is CASSPDSGLIPSTDTQYF.

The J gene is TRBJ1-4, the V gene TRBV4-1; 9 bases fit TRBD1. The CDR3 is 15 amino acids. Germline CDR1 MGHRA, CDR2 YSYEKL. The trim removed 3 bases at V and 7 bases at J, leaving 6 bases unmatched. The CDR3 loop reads CASSHPGQGGEKLFF. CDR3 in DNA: TGCGCCAGCAGCCATCCGGGACAGGGAGGTGAAAAACTGTTTTTT.